These 18 T cell receptor beta chains share one sample of origin, sequenced in a study of T cells after yellow fever vaccination. TCRdb independently ran MiXCR on the 5' RACE reads; one entry per CDR3 protein. The data hold almost 30,000 distinct CDR3 sequences, with more than 5% observed a single time. The source was CD8+ T cells sorted from PBMCs, collected 10 days after the yellow fever booster vaccination. The receptors were sampled from a man aged 30-40 years who received the YFV17D yellow fever vaccine.

On this clonotype itself: A single base separates this from a much larger clone, so it may be a read error. The chain uses TRBV27 and TRBJ2-7; 8 bases are shared with TRBD2. The V segment lost 3 bases and the J segment 5 bases; nucleotides outside the gene matches: 6. The germline V gene has CDR1 MNHEY and CDR2 SMNVEV (reference sequence). The CDR3 covers 14 residues. This CDR3 reads CASSFSSGGNEQYF. The CDR3 DNA sequence: TGTGCCAGCAGTTTCTCAAGCGGGGGTAACGAGCAGTACTTC.

The sample holds a few counts of this clonotype. This may be a read error, as it is one base from a much larger clone. This sequence joins TRBV29-1 and TRBJ2-1; D not certain. Deletions cut 5 bases from V and 3 bases from J, with 11 bases between. The CDR3 runs to 13 residues. From germline, CDR1 is SQVTM and CDR2 ANQGSEA. The CDR3 DNA reads as TGCAGCGTTCAAGGTCTAGTCTACAATGAGCAGTTCTTC. It yields the protein CSVQGLVYNEQFF.

The sample holds many counts of this clonotype. The chain links TRBV27 to TRBJ2-3, with D possibly TRBD2 on 5 matching bases. Deletions cut 3 bases from V and 0 bases from J, with 10 bases between. The CDR3 runs to 15 residues. Germline V CDR1 and CDR2: MNHEY, SMNVEV (reference sequence). CDR3 loop: CASSFYGGSTDTQYF. CDR3 DNA: TGTGCCAGCAGTTTTTATGGCGGGAGCACAGATACGCAGTATTTT.

This clonotype has ten or more counts. The chain recombines TRBV6-5 with TRBJ1-2; tentatively, D is TRBD1 (5 bases). The germline V gene encodes CDR1 MNHEY and CDR2 SVGAGI. V shed 0 bases and J shed 3 bases, with 5 bases lying between them. The length of the CDR3 is 13 residues. The CDR3 is CASSYSGDYGYTF. The CDR3, as DNA: TGTGCCAGCAGTTACTCAGGGGACTATGGCTACACCTTC.

Ten or more counts support this clonotype. This rearrangement joins TRBV4-3 to TRBJ2-7; D gene uncertain. Between the trimmed V and J ends, which lost 1 base and 3 bases, there was a span of 7 bases. This CDR3 is built from 13 residues. Per the germline V gene, CDR1 is LGHNA and CDR2 is YSLEER. CDR3 residues: CASSQVGSYEQYF. In nucleotides, the CDR3 is TGCGCCAGCAGCCAAGTTGGCAGCTACGAGCAGTACTTC.

This clonotype was seen repeatedly, ten times or more. The V and J genes are TRBV12-3 or TRBV12-4 and TRBJ2-1; D is undetermined. V dropped 3 bases and J dropped 6 bases, with 12 bases sitting between them. The CDR3 consists of 14 residues. The CDR3 nucleotides are TGTGCCAGCAGTTTGGTAGCTGGGTTCAATGAGCAGTTCTTC. Protein sequence: CASSLVAGFNEQFF.

This clonotype showed up many times. The chain has TRBV19 and TRBJ2-2; D uncertain. This CDR3 is 11 amino acids long. Per the germline V gene, CDR1 is LNHDA and CDR2 is SQIVND (reference sequence). Trimming removed 5 bases from V and 11 bases from J, with 9 bases in between. In DNA, the CDR3 is TGTGCCAGTAGTTCGAGTCCTGAGCTGTTTTTT. Protein: CASSSSPELFF. Full variable domain (remainder filled in from reference TRBV19 and TRBJ2-2): DGGITQSPKYLFRKEGQNVTLSCEQNLNHDAMYWYRQDPGQGLRLIYYSQIVNDFQKGDIAEGYSVSREKKESFPLTVTSAQKNPTAFYLCASSSSPELFFGEGSRLTVL.

Many counts were recorded for this clonotype. As DNA, the CDR3 is TGTGCCAGCAGTCCGGGAGCGGCGAACACTGAAGCTTTCTTT. It is translated as CASSPGAANTEAFF. The rearrangement uses TRBV27 and TRBJ1-1; D remains unclear. V was trimmed by 5 bases and J by 1 base, leaving 11 bases between them. The CDR3 totals 14 residues. Germline-derived CDR1 and CDR2 are MNHEY and SMNVEV (reference sequence).

This clonotype was observed many times. This chain joins TRBV4-3 and TRBJ2-5, with D possibly being TRBD1 (6 bases). From germline, CDR1 is LGHNA and CDR2 YSLEER. The CDR3 is 18 amino acids. The V gene lost 0 bases and the J gene lost 0 bases, with 17 bases spanning the gap. The CDR3 nucleotides read TGCGCCAGCAGCCAAGACAGGGGCGGGCTTGGGTACCAAGAGACCCAGTACTTC. Residues: CASSQDRGGLGYQETQYF.

This clonotype was recorded at least ten times. The chain couples TRBV7-9 to TRBJ1-4; D is ambiguous. CDR3 length: 14 amino acids. Germline CDR1 is SEHNR and CDR2 is FQNEAQ (reference sequence). V was clipped by 7 bases and J by 6 bases, with 15 bases between them. Written as DNA, the CDR3 is TGTGCCAGCACCTCAACGCGGTGGGATGAAAAACTGTTTTTT. It specifies CASTSTRWDEKLFF.

This clonotype showed up many times. J is TRBJ2-2 and V is TRBV4-1; a weak D match, TRBD1 (6 bases). Germline CDR1 and CDR2: MGHRA and YSYEKL. V was cut by 4 bases and J by 7 bases, with 19 bases left in between. The CDR3 sequence is 16 residues long. For the CDR3, the DNA is TGCGCCAGCAGCCCGTTAGGGGGAGTGTCGTTCGGGGAGCTGTTTTTT. Protein sequence: CASSPLGGVSFGELFF.

This clonotype was counted ten times or more. This chain joins TRBV11-3 and TRBJ2-1; TRBD2 agrees at 15 bases. Looked up from germline, CDR1 is SGHNT and CDR2 is YENEEA. The V and J ends lost 1 base and 9 bases, in that order; junction bases with no gene match: 22. The CDR3 contains 22 residues. The CDR3 DNA sequence: TGTGCCAGCAGCTTAGGAGGTTTTTCCGACAACCGGACTAGCGGGAGGGCCACTGAGCAGTTCTTC. It specifies CASSLGGFSDNRTSGRATEQFF.

This clonotype showed up just once. One junction end disagrees with the germline gene, perhaps due to a read error. The chain recombines TRBV12-3 or TRBV12-4 with TRBJ2-1; 7 positions agree with TRBD1. This CDR3 contains 19 residues. The CDR3 DNA sequence: TGTGCCAGCTGTTTTGTGTTGAGACAGGGCGAGGAGTCCTACAATGAGCAGTTCTTC. Its protein is CASCFVLRQGEESYNEQFF.

The sample holds many counts of this clonotype. The V call is TRBV3-1, the J call TRBJ2-7; D may correspond to TRBD1 or TRBD2 (5 bases each). The CDR3 sequence is 16 residues long. The V gene lost 1 base and the J gene lost 0 bases, with 13 bases spanning the gap. The germline V gene encodes CDR1 LGHDT and CDR2 YNNKEL (reference sequence). CDR3 DNA: TGTGCCAGCAGCCAAGGGGACGTCGCCAGCTCCTACGAGCAGTACTTC. It codes for CASSQGDVASSYEQYF.

This clonotype was observed many times. The chain employs TRBV12-3 or TRBV12-4 and TRBJ2-7; unclear D gene. The germline V and J ends were trimmed by 4 bases and 2 bases, with 12 bases remaining between them. CDR3 size: 14 residues. In DNA form, the CDR3 reads TGTGCCAGCAGTTCCGCTGCAAGGGCCTACGAGCAGTACTTC. It specifies CASSSAARAYEQYF.

This clonotype was found many times. The rearrangement joins TRBV4-3 to TRBJ2-3, with 7 bases matching TRBD1. The germline gives CDR1 LGHNA, CDR2 YSLEER. The CDR3 extends over 15 amino acids. V dropped 3 bases and J dropped 4; count of bases not matched to a gene: 7. The CDR3 region is CASSQGSGQADTQYF. The CDR3 nucleotides are TGCGCCAGCAGCCAGGGATCTGGACAGGCAGATACGCAGTATTTT.

This clonotype was seen ten or more times. The gene calls are TRBV29-1 and TRBJ2-1; D not certain. Germline-derived CDR1 and CDR2 are SQVTM and ANQGSEA. V lost 2 bases and J lost 0, with 14 bases in between. This CDR3 is 16 amino acids long. CDR3: CSVESLTWSSYNEQFF. CDR3 DNA sequence: TGCAGCGTTGAATCCCTGACATGGAGCTCCTACAATGAGCAGTTCTTC.

This clonotype has at least ten counts. The chain links TRBV12-3 or TRBV12-4 to TRBJ2-5; D not certain. The CDR3 is 14 amino acids. Trimming stripped 6 bases from V and 1 base from J, with 12 bases between. This chain's CDR3 is CASSPSASQETQYF. CDR3 sequence (DNA): TGTGCCAGCAGCCCCAGTGCTTCCCAAGAGACCCAGTACTTC.